The clone carrying this T cell receptor beta chain was counted only a few times. Antigen: not known. The data were obtained in a study of regulatory T cells in long-lasting Graves disease. Study results and limitations: Newly diagnosed Graves' patients exceeded persistent ones in TCR diversity. Relative to new patients (approximately 1,000), persistent patients exhibited greater sharing of public clonotypes (2,741).

CDR3-region Arm-PCR and iRepertoire HTBI primers produced the TCR beta libraries. TCRdb re-analysed the multiplex PCR reads in MiXCR, keeping a single row per CDR3 protein. The table has over 450,000 distinct CDR3 sequences, about a fifth seen once. Trimming took 7 bases from V and 0 from J; bases not matched to a gene: 3. This CDR3 spans 13 amino acids. The germline CDR1 and CDR2 sequences are DFQATT and SNEGSKA (reference sequence). Time point denoted: persistent/refractory GD, antithyroid drugs over 5 years with positive TRAb. PBMC-extracted RNA yielded the TCR library. The patient group derived from an endocrinology department in Xi'an, China.

The source was peripheral blood mononuclear cells (PBMCs), collected when the disease was refractory, from a patient treated with antithyroid drugs. V gene TRBV20-1 combines with J gene TRBJ2-7; TRBD2 matches 10 bases. This receptor was taken from a female donor with Graves disease. The CDR3 spells CSVSSGSSYEQYF. The CDR3 DNA sequence: TGCAGTGTTTCTAGCGGGAGCTCCTACGAGCAGTACTTC.